The clone carrying this T cell receptor beta chain was observed once. What it binds is unknown. CDR1 and CDR2 (germline): SGHTA, FQGNSA. Trimming left V 5 bases short and J 6 bases short, with 13 bases between. The CDR3 loop spans 13 amino acids. The data originate from a study of T cell responses to AZD1222 COVID-19 vaccine. Study-wide findings and caveats: Spike regions recognized by vaccine-associated CD4 TCRs spanned the protein, led by 160-218 and 743-854. Baseline serology detected seropositivity in only five to seven AZD1222 recipients. A reported finding is that nearly half of spike-specific TCRs target unmutated variant regions.

This table comes from immunoSEQ multiplex PCR, and its TCRdb copy is limited to in-frame clones, with some not included. The sample has approximately 120,000 clones; around 85% are singletons. Sequenced here: peripheral blood, sampled 28 days after the second AZD1222 dose. The rearrangement joins TRBV7-2 to TRBJ1-2, with TRBD1 as a possible D gene (5 bases). This TCR came from an adult who received the AZD1222 COVID-19 vaccine. As DNA, the CDR3 is TGTGCCAGCAGCCCCGGGACCCTGGATGGCTACACCTTC. It specifies CASSPGTLDGYTF. Complete variable domain (other parts from reference TRBV7-2 and TRBJ1-2): GAGVSQSPSNKVTEKGKDVELRCDPISGHTALYWYRQSLGQGLEFLIYFQGNSAPDKSGLPSDRFSAERTGGSVSTLTIQRTQQEDSAVYLCASSPGTLDGYTFGSGTRLTVV.